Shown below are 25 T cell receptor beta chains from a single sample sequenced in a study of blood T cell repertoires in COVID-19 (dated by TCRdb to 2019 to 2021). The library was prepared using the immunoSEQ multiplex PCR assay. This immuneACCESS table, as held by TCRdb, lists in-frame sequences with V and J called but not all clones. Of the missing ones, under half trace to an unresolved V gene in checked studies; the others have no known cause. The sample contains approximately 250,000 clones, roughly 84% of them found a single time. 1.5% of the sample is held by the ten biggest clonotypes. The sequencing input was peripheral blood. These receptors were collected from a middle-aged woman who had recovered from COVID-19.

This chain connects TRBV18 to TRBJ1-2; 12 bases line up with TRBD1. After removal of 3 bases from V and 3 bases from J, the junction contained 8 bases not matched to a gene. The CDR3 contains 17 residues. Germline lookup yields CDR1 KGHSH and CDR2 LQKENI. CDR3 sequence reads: CASSPPGQGARYYGYTF. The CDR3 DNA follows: TGTGCCAGCTCACCCCCGGGACAGGGGGCGCGGTACTATGGCTACACCTTC.

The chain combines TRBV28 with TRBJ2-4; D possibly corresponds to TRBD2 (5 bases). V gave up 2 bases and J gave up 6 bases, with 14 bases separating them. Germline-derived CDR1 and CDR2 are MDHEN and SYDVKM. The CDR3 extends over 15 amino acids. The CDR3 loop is CASSLGGVTGNIQYF. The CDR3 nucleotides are TGTGCCAGCAGTTTAGGAGGAGTCACCGGAAACATTCAGTACTTC.

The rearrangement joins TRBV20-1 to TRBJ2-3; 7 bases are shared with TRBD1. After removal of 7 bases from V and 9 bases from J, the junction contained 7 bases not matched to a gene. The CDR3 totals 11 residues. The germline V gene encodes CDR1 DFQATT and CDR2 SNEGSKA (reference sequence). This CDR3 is CSGNRQGTQYF. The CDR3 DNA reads TGCAGTGGGAATAGACAGGGCACGCAGTATTTT.

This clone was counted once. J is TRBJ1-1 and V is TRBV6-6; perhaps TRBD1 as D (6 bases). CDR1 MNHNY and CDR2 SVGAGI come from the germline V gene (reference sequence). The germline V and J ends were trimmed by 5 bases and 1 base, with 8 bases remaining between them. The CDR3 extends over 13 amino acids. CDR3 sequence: CASSRTENTEAFF. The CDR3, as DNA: TGTGCCAGCAGTAGGACAGAGAACACTGAAGCTTTCTTT.

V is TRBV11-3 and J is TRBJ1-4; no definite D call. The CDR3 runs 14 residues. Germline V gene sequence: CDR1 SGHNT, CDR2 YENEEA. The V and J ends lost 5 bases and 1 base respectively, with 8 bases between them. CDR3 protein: CASSLPGTNEKLFF. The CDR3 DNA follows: TGTGCCAGCAGCCTACCGGGAACTAATGAAAAACTGTTTTTT.

CDR3: CASSPPRTGQETQYF. DNA of the CDR3: TGTGCCAGCTCACCACCGAGAACAGGCCAAGAGACCCAGTACTTC. The chain carries TRBV18 and TRBJ2-5; D may be TRBD1 (5 bases). Per germline, CDR1 KGHSH and CDR2 LQKENI. Trimming cost V 0 bases and J 1 base, with 9 bases left between them. The CDR3 consists of 15 residues. Filled out from reference TRBV18 and TRBJ2-5, the complete variable domain reads NAGVMQNPRHLVRRRGQEARLRCSPMKGHSHVYWYRQLPEEGLKFMVYLQKENIIDESGMPKERFSAEFPKEGPSILRIQQVVRGDSAAYFCASSPPRTGQETQYFGPGTRLLVL.

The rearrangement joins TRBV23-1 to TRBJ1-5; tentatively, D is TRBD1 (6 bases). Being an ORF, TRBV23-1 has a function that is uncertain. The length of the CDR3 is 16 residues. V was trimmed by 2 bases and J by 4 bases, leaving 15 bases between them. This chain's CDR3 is CASSQASQGTNQPQHF. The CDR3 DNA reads TGCGCCAGCAGTCAAGCATCACAGGGAACAAATCAGCCCCAGCATTTT.

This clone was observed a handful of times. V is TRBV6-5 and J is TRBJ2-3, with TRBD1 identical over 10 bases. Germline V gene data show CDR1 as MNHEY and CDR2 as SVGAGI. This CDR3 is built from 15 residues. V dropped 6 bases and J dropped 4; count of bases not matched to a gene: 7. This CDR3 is CASSRQGARADTQYF. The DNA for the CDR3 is TGTGCCAGCAGCCGACAGGGGGCGAGGGCAGATACGCAGTATTTT.

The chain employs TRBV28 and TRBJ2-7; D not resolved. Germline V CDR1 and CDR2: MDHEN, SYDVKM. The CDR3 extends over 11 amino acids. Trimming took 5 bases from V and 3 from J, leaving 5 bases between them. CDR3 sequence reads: CASSPNYEQYF. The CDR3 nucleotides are TGTGCCAGCAGTCCCAACTACGAGCAGTACTTC. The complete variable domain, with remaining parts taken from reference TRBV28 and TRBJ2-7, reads DVKVTQSSRYLVKRTGEKVFLECVQDMDHENMFWYRQDPGLGLRLIYFSYDVKMKEKGDIPEGYSVSREKKERFSLILESASTNQTSMYLCASSPNYEQYFGPGTRLTVT.

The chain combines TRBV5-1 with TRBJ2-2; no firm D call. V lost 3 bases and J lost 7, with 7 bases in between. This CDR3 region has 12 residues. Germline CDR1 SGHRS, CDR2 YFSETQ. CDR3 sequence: CASSYVDGELFF. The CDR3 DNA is TGCGCCAGCAGCTATGTAGACGGGGAGCTGTTTTTT.

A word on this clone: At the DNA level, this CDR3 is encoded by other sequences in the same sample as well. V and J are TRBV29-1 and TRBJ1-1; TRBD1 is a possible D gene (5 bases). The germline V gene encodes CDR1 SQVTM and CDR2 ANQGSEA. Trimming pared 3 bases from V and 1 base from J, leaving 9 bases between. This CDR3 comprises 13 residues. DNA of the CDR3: TGCAGCGTTGAGGGGGGAGGGAACACTGAAGCTTTCTTT. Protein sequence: CSVEGGGNTEAFF.

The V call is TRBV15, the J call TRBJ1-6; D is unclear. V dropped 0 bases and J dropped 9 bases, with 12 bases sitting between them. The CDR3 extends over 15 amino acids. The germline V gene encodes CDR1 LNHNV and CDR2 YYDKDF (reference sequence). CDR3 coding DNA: TGTGCCACCAGCAGAGATATCGGGGATAGTTCACCCCTCCACTTT. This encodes CATSRDIGDSSPLHF.

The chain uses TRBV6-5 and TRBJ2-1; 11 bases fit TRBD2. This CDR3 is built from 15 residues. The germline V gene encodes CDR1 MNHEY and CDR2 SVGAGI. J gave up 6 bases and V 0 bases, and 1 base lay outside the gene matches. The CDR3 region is CASSYSGTSGNEQFF. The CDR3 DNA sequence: TGTGCCAGCAGTTACTCCGGGACTAGCGGCAATGAGCAGTTCTTC.

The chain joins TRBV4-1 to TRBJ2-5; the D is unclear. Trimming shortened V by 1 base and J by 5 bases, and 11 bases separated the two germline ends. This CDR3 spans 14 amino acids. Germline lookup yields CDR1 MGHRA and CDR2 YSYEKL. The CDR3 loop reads CASSQVSKPETQYF. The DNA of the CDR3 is TGCGCCAGCAGCCAAGTCTCCAAGCCGGAGACCCAGTACTTC.

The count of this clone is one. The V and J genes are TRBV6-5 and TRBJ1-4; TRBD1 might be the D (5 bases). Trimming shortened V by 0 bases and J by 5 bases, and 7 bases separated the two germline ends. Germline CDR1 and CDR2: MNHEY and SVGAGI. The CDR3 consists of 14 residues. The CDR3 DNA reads TGTGCCAGCAGTTACTCCGGGGGGAATGAAAAACTGTTTTTT. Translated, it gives CASSYSGGNEKLFF.

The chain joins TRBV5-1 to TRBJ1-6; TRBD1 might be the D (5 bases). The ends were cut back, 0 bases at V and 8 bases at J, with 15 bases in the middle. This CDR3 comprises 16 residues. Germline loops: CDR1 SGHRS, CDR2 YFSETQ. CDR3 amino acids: CASSLEPGLVDSPLHF. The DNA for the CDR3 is TGCGCCAGCAGCTTGGAGCCGGGACTGGTGGATTCACCCCTCCACTTT. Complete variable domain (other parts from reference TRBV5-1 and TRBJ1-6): KAGVTQTPRYLIKTRGQQVTLSCSPISGHRSVSWYQQTPGQGLQFLFEYFSETQRNKGNFPGRFSGRQFSNSRSEMNVSTLELGDSALYLCASSLEPGLVDSPLHFGNGTRLTVT.

This CDR3 reads CASSYPGQGQETQYF. CDR3 sequence (DNA): TGTGCCAGCAGCTACCCGGGACAGGGACAAGAGACCCAGTACTTC. The chain links TRBV5-4 to TRBJ2-5; TRBD1 matches at 9 bases. This CDR3 has 15 residues. The V segment lost 3 bases and the J segment 2 bases; nucleotides outside the gene matches: 5. Per germline, CDR1 SGHNT and CDR2 YYREEE (reference sequence).

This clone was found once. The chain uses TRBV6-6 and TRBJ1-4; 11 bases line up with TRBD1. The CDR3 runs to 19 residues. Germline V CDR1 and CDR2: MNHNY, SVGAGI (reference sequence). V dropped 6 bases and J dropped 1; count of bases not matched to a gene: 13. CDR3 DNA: TGTGCCAGCAGCTCGGGACAGGGGGTGCCGTATGGAACTAATGAAAAACTGTTTTTT. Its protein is CASSSGQGVPYGTNEKLFF.

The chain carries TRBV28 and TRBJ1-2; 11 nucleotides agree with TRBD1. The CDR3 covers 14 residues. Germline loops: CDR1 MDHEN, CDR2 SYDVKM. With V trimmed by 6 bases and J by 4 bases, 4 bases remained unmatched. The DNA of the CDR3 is TGTGCCAGCAGCCGGACAGGGGGCCTCTATGGCTACACCTTC. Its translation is CASSRTGGLYGYTF.

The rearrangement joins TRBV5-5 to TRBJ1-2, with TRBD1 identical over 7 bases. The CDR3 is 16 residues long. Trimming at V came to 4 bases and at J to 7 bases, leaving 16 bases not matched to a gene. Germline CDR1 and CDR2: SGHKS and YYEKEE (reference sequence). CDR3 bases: TGTGCCAGCAGCGACGCACCGACAGGGAGGTTGGGTGGCTACACCTTC. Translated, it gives CASSDAPTGRLGGYTF.

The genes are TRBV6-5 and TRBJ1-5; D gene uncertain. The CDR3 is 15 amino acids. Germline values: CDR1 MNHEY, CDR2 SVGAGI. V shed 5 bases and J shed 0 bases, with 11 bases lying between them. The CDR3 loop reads CASSPTRYSNQPQHF. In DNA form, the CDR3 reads TGTGCCAGCAGTCCGACACGTTATAGCAATCAGCCCCAGCATTTT.

In DNA form, the CDR3 reads TGTGCCAGCTCTTACGGACAGCCTCTGCAGCCCCAGCATTTT. Translated, it gives CASSYGQPLQPQHF. The chain has TRBV18 and TRBJ1-5; possibly TRBD1 for D (6 bases). CDR3 length: 14 amino acids. The germline V gene has CDR1 KGHSH and CDR2 LQKENI. V lost 6 bases, J lost 7 bases, and 16 bases lay in between.

The CDR3 DNA follows: TGTGCCAGCAGCTTATACGCCGGGGGAGGTCTATATGGCTACACCTTC. Translating gives CASSLYAGGGLYGYTF. The chain uses TRBV7-9 and TRBJ1-2; D may be TRBD1 (5 bases). V shed 2 bases and J shed 5 bases, with 18 bases lying between them. Germline CDR1 and CDR2: SEHNR and FQNEAQ (reference sequence). CDR3 length: 16 amino acids.

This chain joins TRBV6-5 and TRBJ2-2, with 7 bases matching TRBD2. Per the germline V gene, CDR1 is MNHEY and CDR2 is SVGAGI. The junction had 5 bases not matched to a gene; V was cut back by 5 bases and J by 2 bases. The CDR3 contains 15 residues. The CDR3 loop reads CASSTRGVNTGELFF. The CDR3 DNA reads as TGTGCCAGCAGTACCCGGGGGGTAAACACCGGGGAGCTGTTTTTT.

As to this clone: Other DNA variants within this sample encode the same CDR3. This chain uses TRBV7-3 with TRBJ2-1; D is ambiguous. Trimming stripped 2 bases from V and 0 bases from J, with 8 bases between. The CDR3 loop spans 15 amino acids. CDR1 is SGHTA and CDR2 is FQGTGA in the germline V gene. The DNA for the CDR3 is TGTGCCAGCAGCTTACAGGTCAGCTCCTACAATGAGCAGTTCTTC. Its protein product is CASSLQVSSYNEQFF.